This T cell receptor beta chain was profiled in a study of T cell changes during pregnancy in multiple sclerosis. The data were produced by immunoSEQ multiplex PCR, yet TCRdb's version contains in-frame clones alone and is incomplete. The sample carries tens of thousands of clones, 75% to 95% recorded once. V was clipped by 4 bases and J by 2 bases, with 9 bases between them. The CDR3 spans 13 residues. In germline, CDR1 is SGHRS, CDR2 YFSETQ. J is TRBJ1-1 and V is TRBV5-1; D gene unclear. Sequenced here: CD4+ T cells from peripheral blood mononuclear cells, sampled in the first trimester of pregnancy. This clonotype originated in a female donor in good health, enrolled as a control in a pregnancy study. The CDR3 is CASSPGSNTEAFF. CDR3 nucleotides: TGCGCCAGCAGCCCCGGGAGCAACACTGAAGCTTTCTTT.